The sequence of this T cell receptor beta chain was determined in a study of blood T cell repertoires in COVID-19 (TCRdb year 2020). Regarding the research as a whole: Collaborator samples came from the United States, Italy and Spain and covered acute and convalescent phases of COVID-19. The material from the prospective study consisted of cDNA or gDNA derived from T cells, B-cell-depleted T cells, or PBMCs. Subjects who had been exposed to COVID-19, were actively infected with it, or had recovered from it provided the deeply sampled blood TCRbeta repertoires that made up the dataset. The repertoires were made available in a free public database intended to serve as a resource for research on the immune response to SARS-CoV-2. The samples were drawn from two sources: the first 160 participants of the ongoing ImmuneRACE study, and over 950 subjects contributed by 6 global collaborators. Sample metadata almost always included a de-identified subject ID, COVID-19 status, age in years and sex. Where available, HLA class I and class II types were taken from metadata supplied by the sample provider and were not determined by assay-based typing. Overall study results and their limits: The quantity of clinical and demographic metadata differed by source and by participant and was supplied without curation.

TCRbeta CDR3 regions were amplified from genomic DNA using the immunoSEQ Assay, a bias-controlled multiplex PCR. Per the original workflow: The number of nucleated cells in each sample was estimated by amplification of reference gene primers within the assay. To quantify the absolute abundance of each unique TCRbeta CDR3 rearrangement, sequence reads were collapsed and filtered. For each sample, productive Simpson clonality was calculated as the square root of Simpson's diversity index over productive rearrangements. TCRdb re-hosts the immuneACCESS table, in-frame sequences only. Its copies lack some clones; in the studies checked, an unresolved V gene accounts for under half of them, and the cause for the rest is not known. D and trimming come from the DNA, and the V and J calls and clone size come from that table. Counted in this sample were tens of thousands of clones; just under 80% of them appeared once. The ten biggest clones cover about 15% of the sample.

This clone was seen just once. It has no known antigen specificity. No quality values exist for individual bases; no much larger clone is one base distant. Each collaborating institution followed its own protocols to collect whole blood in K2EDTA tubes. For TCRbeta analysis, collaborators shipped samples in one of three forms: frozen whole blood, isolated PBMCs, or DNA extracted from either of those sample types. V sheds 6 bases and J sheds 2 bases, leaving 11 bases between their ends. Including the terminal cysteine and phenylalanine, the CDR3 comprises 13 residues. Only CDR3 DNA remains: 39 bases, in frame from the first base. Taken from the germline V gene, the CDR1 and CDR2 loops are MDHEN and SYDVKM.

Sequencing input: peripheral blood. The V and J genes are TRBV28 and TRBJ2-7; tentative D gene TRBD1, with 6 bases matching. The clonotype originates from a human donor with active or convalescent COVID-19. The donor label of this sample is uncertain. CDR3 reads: CASSSGQTYEQYF. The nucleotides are TGTGCCAGCAGCTCGGGACAAACCTACGAGCAGTACTTC.